The 2 T cell receptor beta chains in this list originate from one sample, sequenced in a study of T cell clonotyping in hematopoietic cell transplantation. Sequencing was performed with immunoSEQ multiplex PCR; in TCRdb, only in-frame clones are kept and a portion is missing. The sample has approximately 10,000 clones; approximately 90% are singletons. The material sequenced was peripheral blood mononuclear cells. The receptor set was obtained from a woman in her fifties or sixties in good health. Some clones in this sample may be carry-over from other donors' samples.

The chain links TRBV7-9 to TRBJ2-6; D is ambiguous. Trimming removed 4 bases from V and 0 bases from J, with 7 bases in between. Germline CDR1 reads SEHNR; CDR2 reads FQNEAQ (reference sequence). The CDR3 length is 15 residues. The CDR3 DNA follows: TGTGCCAGCAGCTCGTCAGTCTCTGGGGCCAACGTCCTGACTTTC. Amino acid sequence: CASSSSVSGANVLTF.

For the CDR3, the DNA is TGTGCCAGCAGACCATGGACAGGGGGTAGCTATGGCTACACCTTC. Amino acids: CASRPWTGGSYGYTF. This chain joins TRBV2 and TRBJ1-2, with 10 bases aligning to TRBD1. V lost 6 bases and J lost 4; bases outside the gene matches: 8. CDR1 and CDR2 (germline): SNHLY, FYNNEI. CDR3 length equals 15 residues.